The 20 T cell receptor beta chains in this list originate from one sample, sequenced in a study of CD8+CD57+ T cells in acquired aplastic anemia. Template material for TCR beta VDJ and CDR3 profiling consisted of genomic DNA. TCRdb processed the reads anew with MiXCR; each CDR3 protein has one entry. This table holds 150,000 or so distinct CDR3 sequences, around half found once. Patients who underwent sequencing had shown CD8+CD57+ cell expansion by flow cytometry. Input material: sorted CD4+, CD8+, or CD8+CD57+ T cells (not recorded which) from PBMCs. These receptors were obtained from a human donor with aplastic anemia.

With regard to this clonotype: The junction shows a germline mismatch at one end, possibly a read error. This sequence joins TRBV7-9 and TRBJ1-1; 9 bases agree with TRBD1. CDR3 length: 16 amino acids. Germline V gene data show CDR1 as SEHNR and CDR2 as FQNEAQ (reference sequence). The CDR3 here is CASSSGTGTKNTGAFF. CDR3 coding DNA: TGTGCCAGCAGCTCGGGGACAGGGACTAAGAACACTGGAGCTTTCTTT.

This clonotype occurred many times. The rearrangement joins TRBV7-9 to TRBJ2-6; 7 bases map to TRBD1. V was pared by 7 bases and J by 0 bases, with 9 bases of the junction left unmatched. The CDR3 covers 17 residues. Per germline, CDR1 SEHNR and CDR2 FQNEAQ (reference sequence). The chain's CDR3 is CASTVIQGPSGANVLTF. As DNA, the CDR3 is TGTGCCAGCACCGTGATACAGGGGCCCTCTGGGGCCAACGTCCTGACTTTC.

This clonotype came up many times. The chain uses TRBV5-1 and TRBJ2-7, with D tentatively TRBD1 (6 bases). There are 15 residues in the CDR3. The V gene lost 2 bases and the J gene lost 1 base, with 13 bases spanning the gap. From germline, CDR1 is SGHRS and CDR2 YFSETQ. Here the CDR3 reads CASSLFRDTSYEQYF. The CDR3 DNA is TGCGCCAGCAGCTTATTTCGGGACACTTCCTACGAGCAGTACTTC. Variable domain in full (rest from reference TRBV5-1 and TRBJ2-7): KAGVTQTPRYLIKTRGQQVTLSCSPISGHRSVSWYQQTPGQGLQFLFEYFSETQRNKGNFPGRFSGRQFSNSRSEMNVSTLELGDSALYLCASSLFRDTSYEQYFGPGTRLTVT.

Many counts were recorded for this clonotype. CDR3 amino acids: CASSVGTNYEQYF. CDR3 sequence (DNA): TGTGCCAGCAGTGTGGGGACAAACTACGAGCAGTACTTC. V and J are TRBV6-1 and TRBJ2-7; a weak D match, TRBD1 (6 bases). V was trimmed by 4 bases and J by 3 bases, leaving 10 bases between them. Germline V gene lookup returns CDR1 MNHNS and CDR2 SASEGT. The CDR3 has 13 residues.

This chain uses TRBV20-1 with TRBJ1-1; a possible D gene is TRBD1 (6 bases). Trimming left V 4 bases short and J 0 bases short, with 9 bases between. CDR1 DFQATT and CDR2 SNEGSKA come from the germline V gene (reference sequence). CDR3 length equals 13 residues. The CDR3 sequence: CSAKGEMNTEAFF. The CDR3 DNA sequence: TGCAGTGCTAAGGGGGAAATGAACACTGAAGCTTTCTTT.

Regarding this clonotype: This may arise from a read error, as a much more abundant clone is one base away. The chain couples TRBV11-2 to TRBJ1-5, with 8 bases that match TRBD1. The CDR3 is 16 amino acids. Germline loops: CDR1 SGHAT, CDR2 FQNNGV. The CDR3 bases are TGTACCAGCAGCCAGGCCCAGGGGGCGGGCAATCAGCCCCAGCATTTT. This sequence encodes CTSSQAQGAGNQPQHF.

There are many counts of this clonotype. The chain recombines TRBV20-1 with TRBJ1-3; D not resolved. The CDR3 runs to 13 residues. The ends were cut back, 3 bases at V and 5 bases at J, with 11 bases in the middle. Germline CDR1 is DFQATT and CDR2 is SNEGSKA (reference sequence). CDR3 sequence reads: CSASLQDRNTIYF. For the CDR3, the DNA is TGCAGTGCTAGTCTCCAGGACCGAAACACCATATATTTT.

This clonotype was seen repeatedly, ten times or more. The DNA of the CDR3 is TGTGCCAGCAGCCGAGGACTAGCGGGAGAGACCCAGTACTTC. Amino acid sequence: CASSRGLAGETQYF. The V call is TRBV7-2, the J call TRBJ2-5; 11 bases agree with TRBD2. This CDR3 region has 14 residues. Germline CDR1 and CDR2: SGHTA and FQGNSA. After removal of 5 bases from V and 4 bases from J, the junction contained 3 bases not matched to a gene.

The chain employs TRBV10-1 and TRBJ2-1; possibly TRBD1 for D (6 bases). The germline V gene has CDR1 WNHNN and CDR2 SYGVQD (reference sequence). Trimming shortened V by 3 bases and J by 2 bases, and 11 bases separated the two germline ends. The length of the CDR3 is 15 residues. The CDR3 nucleotides read TGCGCCAGCAGTGAAACGACAGGTACCTACAATGAGCAGTTCTTC. Amino acids: CASSETTGTYNEQFF.

In its sample, this clonotype was seen many times. The V and J genes are TRBV19 and TRBJ2-5, with D possibly being TRBD1 (6 bases). V lost 5 bases and J lost 4, with 11 bases in between. The CDR3 is made up of 13 amino acids. Germline CDR1 is LNHDA and CDR2 is SQIVND (reference sequence). The CDR3 loop is CASSQGRGETQYF. CDR3 DNA sequence: TGTGCCAGTAGTCAGGGGCGTGGAGAGACCCAGTACTTC.

This clonotype appeared many times. The chain carries TRBV13 and TRBJ2-7, with 7 positions matching TRBD1. The trim removed 5 bases at V and 2 bases at J, leaving 6 bases unmatched. The CDR3 length is 14 residues. CDR1 is PRHDT, CDR2 FYEKMQ, per germline (reference sequence). CDR3 region: CASSRGHLPYEQYF. DNA of the CDR3: TGTGCCAGCAGCAGGGGGCATCTCCCCTACGAGCAGTACTTC.

The V and J genes are TRBV10-2 and TRBJ2-3, with D maybe TRBD1 (6 bases). CDR3 size: 13 residues. Trimming pared 0 bases from V and 5 bases from J, leaving 6 bases between. The germline gives CDR1 WSHSY, CDR2 SAAADI. The CDR3 region is CASSESRGDTQYF. As DNA, the CDR3 is TGCGCCAGCAGTGAGTCCAGGGGAGATACGCAGTATTTT.

This chain links TRBV2 with TRBJ2-3; 11 positions match TRBD2. The CDR3 consists of 15 residues. CDR1 is SNHLY, CDR2 FYNNEI, per germline. V lost 6 bases, J lost 4 bases, and 6 bases stayed unmatched. CDR3 sequence (DNA): TGTGCCAGCAGGTCCTTAGCGGGGGGGCCAGATACGCAGTATTTT. This codes for CASRSLAGGPDTQYF.

This clonotype was detected ten times or more. V gene TRBV12-3 or TRBV12-4 combines with J gene TRBJ1-1, with TRBD1 identical over 7 bases. After removal of 4 bases from V and 6 bases from J, the junction contained 14 bases not matched to a gene. The CDR3 totals 16 residues. The CDR3 sequence: CASSSLRDSPVPEAFF. The DNA of the CDR3 is TGTGCCAGCAGTTCCCTAAGGGACAGCCCAGTGCCTGAAGCTTTCTTT.

Many counts were recorded for this clonotype. J is TRBJ1-5 and V is TRBV20-1, with TRBD1 matching over 9 bases. Per germline, CDR1 DFQATT and CDR2 SNEGSKA (reference sequence). This CDR3 spans 14 amino acids. Germline trimming cut 1 base from V and 6 bases from J; bases unmatched to any gene: 4. The CDR3 loop reads CSARGGTGFQPQHF. The DNA of the CDR3 is TGCAGTGCTAGAGGGGGGACAGGGTTTCAGCCCCAGCATTTT.

As concerns this clonotype: A read error may be the cause here, since a much bigger clone is one base away. CDR3 protein: CTSSPVRKDGYTF. CDR3 in DNA: TGTACCAGCAGTCCGGTCCGGAAGGATGGCTACACCTTC. The chain has TRBV28 and TRBJ1-2; D unresolved. The CDR3 spans 13 residues. Germline CDR1 MDHEN, CDR2 SYDVKM.

Remarks on this clonotype: One end of the junction does not line up with germline, which may come from a read error. The CDR3 reads CTSSFGTAYGYTF. The CDR3 region has the DNA TGTACCAGCAGCTTCGGGACAGCCTATGGCTACACCTTC. V is TRBV7-9 and J is TRBJ1-2; 7 nucleotides agree with TRBD1. The CDR3 sequence is 13 residues long. The germline CDR1 and CDR2 sequences are SEHNR and FQNEAQ (reference sequence).

The table lists this clonotype with many counts. V usage is TRBV11-2 and J usage is TRBJ1-1, with no clear D. Germline-derived CDR1 and CDR2 are SGHAT and FQNNGV. V was trimmed by 0 bases and J by 1 base, leaving 9 bases between them. The CDR3 length is 15 residues. CDR3 in amino acids: CASSLDGGANTEAFF. CDR3 coding DNA: TGTGCCAGCAGCTTAGATGGTGGAGCGAACACTGAAGCTTTCTTT.

The rearrangement links TRBV11-2 to TRBJ1-6, with D unclear. The CDR3 sequence is 12 residues long. The germline gives CDR1 SGHAT, CDR2 FQNNGV. V lost 5 bases to trimming and J lost 10 bases, with 9 bases between them. The CDR3 sequence is CASSRDESPLHF. In nucleotides, the CDR3 is TGTGCCAGCAGCCGGGATGAGTCACCCCTCCACTTT.

Comments on this clonotype: This could be a read error, since a much larger clone is one nucleotide away. The J gene is TRBJ1-2, the V gene TRBV3-1; D is perhaps TRBD1 (5 bases). Germline assignment: CDR1 LGHDT and CDR2 YNNKEL (reference sequence). There are 16 residues in the CDR3. V lost 0 bases to trimming and J lost 4 bases, with 15 bases between them. As DNA, the CDR3 is TGTGCCAGCAGCCAAGAACTTGACAGAGCCAGCTATGGCTACACCTTC. Protein product: CASSQELDRASYGYTF.